Listed here is a single T cell receptor (beta chain). This CDR3 is built from 14 residues. Germline-derived CDR1 and CDR2 are LNHDA and SQIVND (reference sequence). The V end lost 5 bases, the J end lost 8 bases, and 18 bases lay between the germline ends. Authors' analysis steps: Nucleated cell number was recorded as an estimate derived from reference gene primer amplification. The data were produced by immunoSEQ multiplex PCR, yet TCRdb's version contains in-frame clones alone and is incomplete. V and J calls and clone size are copied from that table; D and trimming were computed from the DNA. The sample gives tens of thousands of clones, around 85% of which show up once; roughly 25% is in the top ten. This specimen comes from a study of blood T cell repertoires in COVID-19. Study details: Material from acute and convalescent COVID-19 was sourced from the United States, Italy and Spain. From T cells, B-cell-depleted T cells, or PBMCs came the material, which was cDNA or gDNA.

V usage is TRBV19 and J usage is TRBJ1-1; D not resolved. The sample taken for sequencing was peripheral blood. The source is a man aged 80 or over with active or convalescent COVID-19. The DNA of the CDR3 is TGTGCCAGTAGTTCCAGCCTTTCTGAGGTCGAAGCTTTCTTT. Amino acid sequence: CASSSSLSEVEAFF.